This is a list of T cell receptor beta chains from one sample in a study of CD4+ T cells in melanoma. Produced via immunoSEQ multiplex PCR; TCRdb's table is partial and in-frame only. The data hold about 55,000 clones, with approximately 74% observed a single time. What was sequenced was tumor tissue. The receptors originated from a human donor with melanoma. CDR3s include the opening cysteine and the closing phenylalanine or tryptophan. A D gene is named only where the DNA matches it firmly. Part of the rows lack a size; the others show once, few, many or a class for expanded clones.

V	D	size	J	CDR3	DNA
TRBV6-5	TRBD2	once	TRBJ2-3	CASSGGLVSSDTQYF	TGTGCCAGCAGTGGCGGACTAGTGAGCTCGGATACGCAGTATTTT
TRBV29-1	.	once	TRBJ1-1	CSVEDFRDPEAFF	TGCAGCGTTGAAGATTTCAGGGACCCTGAAGCTTTCTTT
TRBV5-4	TRBD1	.	TRBJ2-2	CASSRFDRGNTGELFF	TGTGCCAGCAGCCGTTTCGACAGGGGGAACACCGGGGAGCTGTTTTTT
TRBV6-6	.	.	TRBJ2-2	CASSYWLGGTGELFF	TGTGCCAGCAGTTACTGGTTGGGGGGCACCGGGGAGCTGTTTTTT
TRBV7-8	TRBD1	medium-sized	TRBJ2-1	CASSIRQGSSYNEQFF	TGTGCCAGCAGCATCCGACAGGGCAGCTCCTACAATGAGCAGTTCTTC
TRBV7-2	.	.	TRBJ1-1	CASSLEGGRVTEAFF	TGTGCCAGCAGCTTAGAAGGGGGGCGAGTCACTGAAGCTTTCTTT
TRBV29-1	TRBD2	.	TRBJ2-1	CSVGGLAGTYNEQFF	TGCAGCGTGGGGGGACTAGCGGGGACGTACAATGAGCAGTTCTTC
TRBV19	.	.	TRBJ1-5	CASMGTPYRDSSSNQPQHF	TGTGCCAGTATGGGGACGCCCTACCGGGACTCAAGCAGCAATCAGCCCCAGCATTTT
TRBV9	TRBD1	.	TRBJ2-7	CASSVSQGAYEQYF	TGTGCCAGCAGCGTGTCACAGGGGGCCTACGAGCAGTACTTC
TRBV5-8	.	few	TRBJ2-1	CASSLGQDYNEQFF	TGTGCCAGCAGCTTGGGACAGGATTACAATGAGCAGTTCTTC
TRBV19	.	.	TRBJ1-5	CASSWQGSGNQPQHF	TGTGCCAGTAGTTGGCAGGGTTCTGGCAATCAGCCCCAGCATTTT
TRBV6-5	.	few	TRBJ1-1	CASRRRNTEAFF	TGTGCCAGCAGGCGGAGGAACACTGAAGCTTTCTTT
TRBV6-1	TRBD1	.	TRBJ1-2	CASSNRDSTGYTF	TGTGCCAGCAGTAACCGGGACAGTACGGGCTACACCTTC
TRBV19	TRBD1	.	TRBJ1-2	CASSKGQALLFGGYTF	TGTGCCAGTAGTAAGGGACAGGCGCTGCTATTTGGTGGCTACACCTTC
TRBV7-8	.	.	TRBJ1-2	CASSLTGLYGYTF	TGTGCCAGCAGCTTGACAGGACTCTATGGCTACACCTTC
TRBV4-1	.	.	TRBJ2-2	CASSQIIVFANTGELFF	TGCGCCAGCAGCCAAATCATAGTGTTCGCGAACACCGGGGAGCTGTTTTTT
TRBV19	.	.	TRBJ1-5	CASSIWGFDQPQHF	TGTGCCAGTAGTATATGGGGTTTCGATCAGCCCCAGCATTTT
TRBV4-1	.	.	TRBJ1-4	CASSQDEGFREKLFF	TGCGCCAGCAGCCAAGATGAGGGGTTTAGGGAAAAACTGTTTTTT
TRBV10-3	.	once	TRBJ2-1	CAINIEDSLYNEQFF	TGTGCCATCAACATCGAGGACAGCCTTTACAATGAGCAGTTCTTC
TRBV13	TRBD2	.	TRBJ2-7	CASTRGGESYEQYF	TGTGCCAGCACCCGGGGAGGGGAATCCTACGAGCAGTACTTC
TRBV27	.	once	TRBJ1-1	CASSLAGQGEAFF	TGTGCCAGCAGTCTCGCGGGGCAGGGTGAAGCTTTCTTT
TRBV6-1	TRBD1	few	TRBJ2-7	CASSEGQGVSYEQYF	TGTGCCAGCAGTGAGGGACAGGGGGTTTCGTACGAGCAGTACTTC
TRBV6-1	.	.	TRBJ2-7	CASSEQVRALIEQYF	TGTGCCAGCAGTGAACAGGTTAGGGCTCTGATCGAGCAGTACTTC
TRBV2	.	few	TRBJ2-7	CASASEAVTYEQYF	TGTGCCAGCGCTTCAGAGGCGGTTACCTACGAGCAGTACTTC
TRBV5-4	.	.	TRBJ2-2	CASTPDRGHTGELFF	TGTGCCAGCACCCCGGACAGAGGTCACACCGGGGAGCTGTTTTTT
TRBV7-2	TRBD1	.	TRBJ1-6	CASSTRQGPYNSPLHF	TGTGCCAGCAGCACTCGACAGGGCCCCTATAATTCACCCCTCCACTTT
TRBV4-3	.	.	TRBJ1-2	CASSRLIQGDGYTF	TGCGCCAGCAGCCGCTTAATACAGGGAGACGGCTACACCTTC
TRBV5-1	.	once	TRBJ2-3	CASSPYSQGYTQYF	TGCGCCAGCAGCCCCTATAGCCAGGGATATACGCAGTATTTT
TRBV10-3	.	few	TRBJ2-7	CAISESINNRVQVREQYF	TGTGCCATCAGTGAGTCCATAAACAACAGGGTTCAGGTGAGGGAGCAGTACTTC
TRBV7-9	.	once	TRBJ1-4	CASSLRSAGANEKLFF	TGTGCCAGCAGCTTAAGAAGCGCAGGGGCGAATGAAAAACTGTTTTTT
TRBV27	TRBD1	many	TRBJ2-1	CASMGQGGNEQFF	TGTGCCAGCATGGGACAGGGTGGAAATGAGCAGTTCTTC
TRBV7-9	.	.	TRBJ1-5	CASSLARSNQPQHF	TGTGCCAGCAGCTTGGCCAGGAGCAATCAGCCCCAGCATTTT
TRBV7-9	.	.	TRBJ1-1	CASNPSWYTEAFF	TGTGCCAGCAACCCTTCATGGTACACTGAAGCTTTCTTT
TRBV9	.	once	TRBJ2-7	CASSFSVGIDEQYF	TGTGCCAGCAGCTTCAGCGTAGGTATCGACGAGCAGTACTTC
TRBV7-9	.	.	TRBJ1-2	CASSSPGQYGYTF	TGTGCCAGCAGCTCTCCCGGACAGTATGGCTACACCTTC
TRBV4-3	TRBD1	.	TRBJ2-3	CASSQVGGAADTQYF	TGCGCCAGCAGCCAAGTAGGGGGCGCGGCAGATACGCAGTATTTT
TRBV9	.	.	TRBJ1-2	CASSVTLNYGYTF	TGTGCCAGCAGCGTAACCCTCAACTATGGCTACACCTTC
TRBV6-1	.	.	TRBJ1-2	CASTGPTIYGYTF	TGTGCCAGCACGGGACCCACGATCTATGGCTACACCTTC
TRBV9	.	.	TRBJ2-1	CASSFTGADEQFF	TGTGCCAGCAGCTTCACGGGGGCTGATGAGCAGTTCTTC
TRBV5-6	TRBD1	.	TRBJ1-6	CASSWGTGANSPLHF	TGTGCCAGCAGCTGGGGGACAGGCGCTAATTCACCCCTCCACTTT
TRBV2	.	few	TRBJ1-4	CASSNYEGFNEKLFF	TGTGCCAGCAGTAACTACGAAGGTTTTAATGAAAAACTGTTTTTT